This TCR beta chain stems from a study of T cell responses to AZD1222 COVID-19 vaccine. Looking at the study overall: It was second doses at about 4 or about 12 weeks that were pooled.

With respect to this clone: No antigen is known for it.

General study results and limits: Baseline serostatus was positive in only a handful of AZD1222 recipients. Clonal diversity may have been underestimated, and the donors were mostly white British, with more females than males.

CDR1 is MNHNS and CDR2 is SASEGT in the germline V gene. After removal of 1 base from V and 8 bases from J, the junction contained 7 bases not matched to a gene. The length of the CDR3 is 16 residues. The table came from immunoSEQ multiplex PCR; TCRdb's copy has only in-frame clones and leaves some out. The table includes about 120,000 clones, 87% detected once. This TCR was sampled from an adult in good health. The V gene is TRBV6-1, the J gene TRBJ1-6, with 8 positions matching TRBD1. This specimen was peripheral blood, taken on day 0 of AZD1222 vaccination. As DNA, the CDR3 is TGTGCCAGCAGTGAAGGGGGGGCAGGGGGCTATTCACCCCTCCACTTT. It codes for CASSEGGAGGYSPLHF.